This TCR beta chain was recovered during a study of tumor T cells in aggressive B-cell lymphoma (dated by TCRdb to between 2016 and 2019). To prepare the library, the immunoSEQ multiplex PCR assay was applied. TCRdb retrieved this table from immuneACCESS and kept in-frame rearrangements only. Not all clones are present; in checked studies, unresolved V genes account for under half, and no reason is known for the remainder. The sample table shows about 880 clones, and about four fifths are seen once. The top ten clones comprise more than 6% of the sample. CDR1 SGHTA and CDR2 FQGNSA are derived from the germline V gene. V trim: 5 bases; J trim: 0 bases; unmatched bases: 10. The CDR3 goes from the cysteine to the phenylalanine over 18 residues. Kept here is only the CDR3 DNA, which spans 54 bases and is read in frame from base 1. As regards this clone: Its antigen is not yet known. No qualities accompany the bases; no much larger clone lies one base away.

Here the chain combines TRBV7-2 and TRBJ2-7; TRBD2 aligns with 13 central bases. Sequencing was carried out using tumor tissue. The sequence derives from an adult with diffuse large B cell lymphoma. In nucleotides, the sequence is TGTGCCAGCAGCGCGCGGGGGACTAGCGGGACGGTCTCCTACGAGCAGTACTTC. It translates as CASSARGTSGTVSYEQYF.